This T cell receptor beta chain was found in a study of blood T cell repertoires in COVID-19. Clones were sequenced by immunoSEQ multiplex PCR, and TCRdb holds only the in-frame ones, with some missing. The sample carries roughly 39,000 clones, 75% to 90% recorded once. The germline V gene encodes CDR1 SGHDT and CDR2 YYEEEE. Trimming pared 3 bases from V and 5 bases from J, leaving 12 bases between. The length of the CDR3 is 15 residues. The rearrangement joins TRBV5-6 to TRBJ1-6; D unresolved. Sequencing was performed on peripheral blood. The TCR sequence derives from a man aged 55 to 70 with acute or convalescent COVID-19. This CDR3 is CASSSQRRDNSPLHF. The DNA for the CDR3 is TGTGCCAGCAGCTCCCAAAGACGGGATAATTCACCCCTCCACTTT.